The source of this TCR beta chain is a study of T-cell reconstitution after alpha-beta-depleted transplantation in children. General observations from the study: One year after transplant, T-cell counts and diversity came mostly from newly produced T cells. Reportedly, alpha-beta T cells present about two months post-transplant originated from several hundred expanded clones of graft origin. Some patients owed their high day-60 TCRbeta diversity to surviving recipient T cells and thymic progenitors.

The CDR3 length is 16 residues. CDR1 is SGHTA, CDR2 FQGNSA, per germline. Trimming left V 4 bases short and J 0 bases short, with 15 bases between. The authors prepared the TCRbeta library with unique molecular identifiers. TCRdb re-called the PCR reads through MiXCR, storing one row per CDR3 protein. Of 250,000 to 300,000 distinct CDR3 sequences in the sample, over 7% are singletons; the top ten hold about 9.3%. This clonotype occurred many times. Its antigen remains unknown. The chain couples TRBV7-2 to TRBJ1-1; D remains unclear. The input for sequencing was peripheral blood, taken 360 days after TCRalphabeta/CD19-depleted stem cell transplant. This TCR was sampled from a female patient between 2 and 15 years old who had a stem cell transplant for Fanconi anemia, so the T cells may come from the graft donor. The CDR3 DNA is TGTGCCAGCAGCTCCCTGGGTTTGGAACTGAACACTGAAGCTTTCTTT. Residues: CASSSLGLELNTEAFF.